Following are 17 T cell receptor beta chains from one sample sequenced in a study of blood T cell repertoires in COVID-19 (dated by TCRdb to about 2020). Library preparation used the immunoSEQ multiplex PCR assay. TCRdb mirrors the immuneACCESS table, restricted to in-frame sequences. Some clones are absent from its copies; in checked studies, under half trace to an unresolved V gene, and the reason for the others is unknown. The sample table records about 190,000 clones; approximately 90% of these occur just once. Around a fifth of the sample goes to the ten largest clones. Sample: peripheral blood. All receptors derive from a man between 60 and 75 years old with active or convalescent COVID-19.

V gene TRBV3-1 (or the pseudogene TRBV3-2) combines with J gene TRBJ2-7; 14 nucleotides agree with TRBD2. V lost 4 bases, J lost 4 bases, and 0 bases stayed unmatched. The CDR3 extends over 14 amino acids. Per germline, CDR1 LGHDT and CDR2 YNNKEL (reference sequence). In DNA form, the CDR3 reads TGTGCCAGCAGCCGGACTAGCGGGGGGTACGAGCAGTACTTC. This gives the protein CASSRTSGGYEQYF.

The chain has TRBV27 and TRBJ2-1, with D possibly TRBD2 on 6 matching bases. This CDR3 is 16 amino acids long. V was shortened by 5 bases and J by 0 bases, with 14 bases between the two germline ends. Germline CDR1 MNHEY, CDR2 SMNVEV (reference sequence). CDR3: CASSHKRAASYNEQFF. CDR3 sequence (DNA): TGTGCCAGCAGTCACAAGCGGGCAGCCTCCTACAATGAGCAGTTCTTC.

V gene TRBV5-1 combines with J gene TRBJ1-4, with TRBD1 matching over 9 bases. The V gene end was trimmed by 4 bases and the J gene end by 8 bases; junction bases not matched to a gene: 15. Germline CDR1 is SGHRS and CDR2 is YFSETQ. The CDR3 consists of 17 residues. In DNA, the CDR3 is TGCGCCAGCAGCCTGGTGAATACCGGGACAGGGTCGGAAAAACTGTTTTTT. It yields the protein CASSLVNTGTGSEKLFF.

This clone was counted a single time. The chain joins TRBV5-5 to TRBJ1-2; D ambiguous. CDR1 and CDR2 from the germline V gene are SGHKS and YYEKEE (reference sequence). Trimming left V 0 bases short and J 0 bases short, with 12 bases between. The CDR3 extends over 16 amino acids. The CDR3 DNA sequence: TGTGCCAGCAGCTTGGCTTCATGGGCAGCTAACTATGGCTACACCTTC. This encodes CASSLASWAANYGYTF.

The J gene is TRBJ2-6, the V gene TRBV24-1; D is uncertain. CDR3 length equals 16 residues. Germline V gives CDR1 KGHDR, CDR2 SFDVKD. Trimming cost V 5 bases and J 3 bases, with 13 bases left between them. Here the CDR3 DNA reads TGTGCCACCAGTGTTCCTCCGGTGTTTGGGGCCAACGTCCTGACTTTC. It specifies CATSVPPVFGANVLTF.

DNA of the CDR3: TGTGCCAGCAGTGAACCTACAGGGAACTCCTACAATGAGCAGTTCTTC. Translating it yields CASSEPTGNSYNEQFF. The chain couples TRBV6-1 to TRBJ2-1; weak D call: TRBD1 (6 bases). CDR1 is MNHNS and CDR2 is SASEGT in the germline V gene. The CDR3 sequence is 16 residues long. V dropped 2 bases and J dropped 0 bases, with 11 bases sitting between them.

The chain combines TRBV12-3 or TRBV12-4 with TRBJ1-1; D ambiguous. The CDR3 sequence is 13 residues long. V was shortened by 3 bases and J by 1 base, with 6 bases between the two germline ends. CDR3 region: CASSLVENTEAFF. The CDR3 DNA reads TGTGCCAGCAGTTTGGTAGAGAACACTGAAGCTTTCTTT.

This clone was observed once. The CDR3 DNA sequence: TGTGCCAGCAGCGAGGGAGTCAATCAGCCCCAGCATTTT. It translates to CASSEGVNQPQHF. V and J are TRBV9 and TRBJ1-5; D is unresolved. The CDR3 is made up of 13 amino acids. The germline V gene has CDR1 SGDLS and CDR2 YYNGEE. With 3 bases removed from V and 3 bases from J, the gap between germline ends came to 7 bases.

The chain uses TRBV6-5 and TRBJ1-1; the match to TRBD1 covers 8 bases. There are 14 residues in the CDR3. V was pared by 0 bases and J by 5 bases, with 2 bases of the junction left unmatched. Germline V gene data show CDR1 as MNHEY and CDR2 as SVGAGI. The CDR3, as DNA: TGTGCCAGCAGTTACTCCAGGGGGCGGACTGAAGCTTTCTTT. It is translated as CASSYSRGRTEAFF.

This chain connects TRBV4-2 to TRBJ2-1; 8 nucleotides line up with TRBD2. The germline V gene has CDR1 LGHNA and CDR2 YNFKEQ. V shed 4 bases, J shed 9 bases, and the junction held 5 bases outside the gene matches. This CDR3 comprises 13 residues. CDR3 region: CASSRNGGAEQFF. The CDR3 DNA sequence: TGTGCCAGCAGCCGAAACGGGGGGGCTGAGCAGTTCTTC.

V gene TRBV7-6 combines with J gene TRBJ2-2; 7 bases match TRBD1. This CDR3 comprises 15 residues. V dropped 0 bases and J dropped 4; count of bases not matched to a gene: 2. Per the germline V gene, CDR1 is SGHVS and CDR2 is FNYEAQ. This CDR3 is CASSLANRGTGELFF. The DNA for the CDR3 is TGTGCCAGCAGCTTAGCAAACAGGGGCACCGGGGAGCTGTTTTTT.

The chain recombines TRBV12-3 or TRBV12-4 with TRBJ1-6; no clear D gene. Trimming removed 2 bases from V and 9 bases from J, with 5 bases in between. CDR3 length: 12 residues. The CDR3 region has the DNA TGTGCCAGCAGTTTAAGTAGTTCACCCCTCCACTTT. It encodes CASSLSSSPLHF.

J is TRBJ2-2 and V is TRBV2; 11 nucleotides match TRBD2. There are 15 residues in the CDR3. Per the germline V gene, CDR1 is SNHLY and CDR2 is FYNNEI. J lost 9 bases, V lost 8 bases, and 11 bases had no gene match. The chain's CDR3 is CASGTSGGAGRELFF. In DNA form, the CDR3 reads TGTGCCAGCGGTACTAGCGGGGGTGCTGGGCGGGAGCTGTTTTTT.

This rearrangement joins TRBV10-1 to TRBJ1-1; D gene ambiguous. The V gene's germline CDR1 is WNHNN and CDR2 SYGVQD (reference sequence). This CDR3 is 15 amino acids long. Trimming took 0 bases from V and 4 from J, leaving 12 bases between them. The CDR3: CASSESGRRPTEAFF. The CDR3 region has the DNA TGCGCCAGCAGTGAGTCGGGCAGAAGACCCACTGAAGCTTTCTTT.

This clone was recorded once. V usage is TRBV7-9 and J usage is TRBJ2-2; a weak D match, TRBD2 (6 bases). Germline values: CDR1 SEHNR, CDR2 FQNEAQ (reference sequence). The CDR3 contains 15 residues. V was clipped by 4 bases and J by 2 bases, with 11 bases between them. Here the CDR3 reads CASSSYSGNTGELFF. In DNA form, the CDR3 reads TGTGCCAGCAGCTCCTATAGCGGTAACACCGGGGAGCTGTTTTTT.

In this sample, this clone turned up a few times. The chain links TRBV13 to TRBJ1-1; D perhaps matches TRBD1 (6 bases). There are 15 residues in the CDR3. V dropped 5 bases and J dropped 0 bases, with 13 bases sitting between them. Looked up from germline, CDR1 is PRHDT and CDR2 is FYEKMQ (reference sequence). DNA of the CDR3: TGTGCCAGCAGCCCCAGGGGCAGCATGAACACTGAAGCTTTCTTT. Encoded protein: CASSPRGSMNTEAFF.

This chain links TRBV7-9 with TRBJ2-7; 8 positions agree with TRBD1. Losses at the gene ends were 2 bases for V and 5 bases for J; bases not matched to a gene: 2. Germline assignment: CDR1 SEHNR and CDR2 FQNEAQ (reference sequence). The CDR3 runs to 13 residues. This CDR3 is CASSLTTGDEQYF. CDR3 sequence (DNA): TGTGCCAGCAGCTTAACGACAGGGGACGAGCAGTACTTC.